This paragraph covers one T cell receptor beta chain sequence. This clone's antigen is unknown. Base quality data are lacking; no much larger clone is found one base away. The data are from a study of blood T cell repertoires in COVID-19 (dated by TCRdb to 2018 to 2021). Some background on the complete study: The collaborator samples originated in the United States, Italy and Spain and spanned the acute and convalescent phases of COVID-19. The prospective study material was composed of cDNA or gDNA derived from T cells, B-cell-depleted T cells, or PBMCs. Subjects who had been exposed to COVID-19, were actively infected with it, or had recovered from it provided the deeply sampled blood TCRbeta repertoires that made up the dataset. The repertoires were released in a freely available public database intended as a resource for research on the immune response to SARS-CoV-2. The samples were drawn from the first 160 participants of the ongoing ImmuneRACE study and from 1,254 subjects provided by 6 global collaborators. A de-identified subject ID, COVID-19 status, age in years and sex were almost always included in the sample metadata. Where HLA class I and class II types were available, the types were taken from metadata supplied by the sample provider, not from assay-based typing. Study-wide findings and limitations: The quantity of clinical and demographic metadata differed by source and by participant and was supplied without curation.

TCRbeta CDR3 regions were amplified from genomic DNA by means of the immunoSEQ Assay, a bias-controlled multiplex PCR. The study's processing was this. Within the assay, amplification of reference gene primers was used to estimate how many nucleated cells each sample contained. To quantify the absolute abundance of each unique TCRbeta CDR3 rearrangement, sequence reads were collapsed and filtered. Productive Simpson clonality was computed per sample as the square root of Simpson's diversity index over productive rearrangements. The source is immuneACCESS, and TCRdb retained only in-frame sequences with V and J called. Part of the clones is not carried over; for the studies checked, unresolved V genes explain less than half of this, and the remainder is unexplained. The DNA was the basis for D and trimming; V, J and clone size are from that table. The sample includes about 280,000 clones, with approximately 83% observed a single time. The ten most abundant clones make up roughly 2.1% of the sample.

Another Seattle source contributed samples from volunteer blood donors who had recovered from COVID-19. Whole blood was collected in K2EDTA tubes by collaborating institutions according to the institutions' own protocols. Collaborator samples were shipped for TCRbeta analysis as frozen whole blood, isolated PBMCs, or DNA extracted from either sample type. CDR1 and CDR2 are drawn from the germline V gene: MGHRA, YSYEKL. V is cut by 4 bases and J by 0 bases, and the space between the germline ends is 13 bases. The CDR3 holds 15 amino acids from the cysteine to the phenylalanine. The kept DNA is CDR3 alone, 45 bases in frame from the first base.

Sequencing input: peripheral blood. The chain joins TRBV4-1 to TRBJ2-7, and the D gene may be TRBD1, 5 bases matching. The clonotype comes from a woman aged 25 to 39 who had recovered from COVID-19. For the CDR3, the sequence is CASSPTTAFSYEQYF. The nucleotides are TGCGCCAGCAGCCCGACGACAGCATTCTCCTACGAGCAGTACTTC.